One and the same sample provided the 21 T cell receptor beta chains below, sequenced in a study of shared clonotypes between healthy human individuals. CD45RO-negative CD8 cells positively selected for CCR7 made up the naive population, which excluded terminally differentiated effector memory CD45RA+ cells. TCRdb keeps only in-frame clones here, not all; method: immunoSEQ multiplex PCR. The table has around 2.1 million clones, 90% to 95% seen once. The sample comprised naive CD8+ T cells from PBMCs. Source of these receptors: a man younger than 30 in good health. Some clones in this sample may be carry-over from other donors' samples.

This chain uses TRBV10-3 with TRBJ2-7; TRBD1 aligns across 8 bases. The CDR3 sequence is 14 residues long. Unmatched junction bases numbered 9, after V lost 6 bases and J lost 5 bases. From germline, CDR1 is ENHRY and CDR2 SYGVKD. The CDR3 DNA reads TGTGCCATCAGGGAGACAGGGGCTCATGACGAGCAGTACTTC. Amino acids: CAIRETGAHDEQYF.

The chain employs TRBV2 and TRBJ2-1, with 9 nucleotides matching TRBD2. CDR1 SNHLY and CDR2 FYNNEI come from the germline V gene. The V segment lost 7 bases and the J segment 7 bases; nucleotides outside the gene matches: 11. The CDR3 sequence is 15 residues long. The DNA of the CDR3 is TGTGCCAGCATGAGATGGGGACTAGCCCAGAATGAGCAGTTCTTC. The encoded protein is CASMRWGLAQNEQFF. Based on the CDR3 plus reference TRBV2 and TRBJ2-1, the full variable domain is EPEVTQTPSHQVTQMGQEVILRCVPISNHLYFYWYRQILGQKVEFLVSFYNNEISEKSEIFDDQFSVERPDGSNFTLKIRSTKLEDSAMYFCASMRWGLAQNEQFFGPGTRLTVL.

The J gene is TRBJ2-5, the V gene TRBV7-6, with D perhaps TRBD1 or TRBD2 (5 bases each). Per the germline V gene, CDR1 is SGHVS and CDR2 is FNYEAQ. V lost 2 bases, J lost 4 bases, and 17 bases lay in between. This CDR3 has 16 residues. CDR3 coding DNA: TGTGCCAGCAGCTTATTCTCTGAATTGAGGGGAGAGACCCAGTACTTC. It specifies CASSLFSELRGETQYF.

In DNA, the CDR3 is TGTGCCATCAGTGAGTCTATCGGGATTGTAGCAGATACGCAGTATTTT. Translated, it gives CAISESIGIVADTQYF. The chain is built from TRBV10-3 and TRBJ2-3, with D possibly TRBD2 on 5 matching bases. Deletions cut 0 bases from V and 4 bases from J, with 14 bases between. The germline CDR1 and CDR2 sequences are ENHRY and SYGVKD. CDR3 size: 16 residues.

This clone was recorded once. At the DNA level, this CDR3 is encoded by other sequences in the same sample as well. The chain combines TRBV4-2 with TRBJ2-7, with 11 bases fitting TRBD1. This CDR3 region has 14 residues. CDR1 and CDR2 (germline): LGHNA, YNFKEQ. J gave up 4 bases and V 4 bases, and 3 bases lay outside the gene matches. DNA for the CDR3: TGTGCCAGCAGCCCCGGGACAGGGGGGTACGAGCAGTACTTC. As protein: CASSPGTGGYEQYF.

The J gene is TRBJ2-2, the V gene TRBV4-1; the match to TRBD2 covers 7 bases. The CDR3 loop spans 18 amino acids. Germline V gives CDR1 MGHRA, CDR2 YSYEKL. V was pared by 4 bases and J by 2 bases, with 13 bases of the junction left unmatched. CDR3 coding DNA: TGCGCCAGCAGCCGCGCATTGGGACTATTAACTAACACCGGGGAGCTGTTTTTT. Its translation is CASSRALGLLTNTGELFF.

Comments on this clone: A read error is possible here, since a much larger clone lies one base away. Within the sample, other DNA sequences also encode this same CDR3. This chain uses TRBV5-4 with TRBJ2-2, with D uncertain. Trimming stripped 5 bases from V and 1 base from J, with 3 bases between. In germline, CDR1 is SGHNT, CDR2 YYREEE (reference sequence). CDR3 length equals 12 residues. The CDR3 DNA reads TGTGCCAGCAGAGAGAACACCGGGGAGCTGTTTTTT. This codes for CASRENTGELFF.

The J gene is TRBJ2-7, the V gene TRBV19, with TRBD1 matching 7 bases. Trimming took 4 bases from V and 1 from J; bases not matched to a gene: 7. Germline V gene lookup returns CDR1 LNHDA and CDR2 SQIVND (reference sequence). The CDR3 extends over 15 amino acids. The CDR3 loop is CASSTGDSQSYEQYF. The DNA of the CDR3 is TGTGCCAGTAGTACCGGGGACAGTCAGTCCTACGAGCAGTACTTC.

The chain couples TRBV11-1 to TRBJ2-7, with unresolved D. Germline CDR1 reads SGHAT; CDR2 reads FQDESV (reference sequence). CDR3 size: 12 residues. Trimming removed 2 bases at V and 5 bases at J, with 7 bases between. The CDR3 DNA reads TGTGCCAGCAGCTTATCAGTTGACGAGCAGTACTTC. It specifies CASSLSVDEQYF.

This chain links TRBV27 with TRBJ2-7; D remains ambiguous. CDR3 length: 14 residues. The germline V and J ends were trimmed by 2 bases and 3 bases, with 11 bases remaining between them. The germline CDR1 and CDR2 sequences are MNHEY and SMNVEV (reference sequence). The CDR3 DNA reads as TGTGCCAGCAGTTTACCGGACGGTGTCTACGAGCAGTACTTC. Translation: CASSLPDGVYEQYF.

The rearrangement joins TRBV28 to TRBJ2-7; D call uncertain. Looked up from germline, CDR1 is MDHEN and CDR2 is SYDVKM. V was clipped by 6 bases and J by 0 bases, with 12 bases between them. This CDR3 region has 14 residues. For the CDR3, the DNA is TGTGCCAGCAGCCCCTATCCGAGCTCCTACGAGCAGTACTTC. The encoded protein is CASSPYPSSYEQYF. Full variable domain (rest looked up from reference TRBV28 and TRBJ2-7): DVKVTQSSRYLVKRTGEKVFLECVQDMDHENMFWYRQDPGLGLRLIYFSYDVKMKEKGDIPEGYSVSREKKERFSLILESASTNQTSMYLCASSPYPSSYEQYFGPGTRLTVT.

The genes are TRBV29-1 and TRBJ2-1, with D hard to call. Trimming cost V 7 bases and J 4 bases, with 8 bases left between them. This CDR3 comprises 11 residues. Germline lookup yields CDR1 SQVTM and CDR2 ANQGSEA. The CDR3 region is CSARGYNEQFF. CDR3 DNA: TGCAGCGCCCGTGGGTACAATGAGCAGTTCTTC.

The chain recombines TRBV7-9 with TRBJ1-1, with D perhaps TRBD1 (6 bases). The CDR3 extends over 12 amino acids. Germline V gives CDR1 SEHNR, CDR2 FQNEAQ (reference sequence). The ends were cut back, 5 bases at V and 8 bases at J, with 12 bases in the middle. CDR3 in amino acids: CASSGGTPEAFF. The CDR3 bases are TGTGCCAGCAGCGGCGGGACACCCGAAGCTTTCTTT.

The rearrangement links TRBV27 to TRBJ1-5; D unclear. Germline V gives CDR1 MNHEY, CDR2 SMNVEV (reference sequence). Trimming removed 3 bases from V and 0 bases from J, with 9 bases in between. CDR3 length equals 15 residues. As DNA, the CDR3 is TGTGCCAGCAGTTTCACTCGGGGTAGCAATCAGCCCCAGCATTTT. Translated: CASSFTRGSNQPQHF.

This clone was detected once. The sample has other DNA sequences that encode this CDR3 too. The gene calls are TRBV27 and TRBJ2-7; no reliable D call. V lost 5 bases and J lost 2, with 10 bases in between. This CDR3 contains 13 residues. CDR1 is MNHEY and CDR2 is SMNVEV in the germline V gene (reference sequence). The DNA of the CDR3 is TGTGCCAGCAGTCCGGACGGAGCCTACGAGCAGTACTTC. The encoded protein is CASSPDGAYEQYF.

The rearrangement uses TRBV14 and TRBJ1-1; 7 positions match TRBD1. V dropped 7 bases and J dropped 0; count of bases not matched to a gene: 14. CDR3 size: 17 residues. The germline V gene encodes CDR1 SGHDN and CDR2 FVKESK. The CDR3 sequence is CASTPFGTAPMNTEAFF. The CDR3 bases are TGTGCCAGCACCCCGTTTGGGACAGCCCCCATGAACACTGAAGCTTTCTTT.

This sequence joins TRBV25-1 and TRBJ2-5; possibly TRBD2 for D (7 bases). The CDR3 is made up of 15 amino acids. Trimming left V 2 bases short and J 2 bases short, with 12 bases between. Germline V lookup: CDR1 MGHDK, CDR2 SYGVNS. CDR3 residues: CASSERGGGQETQYF. CDR3 nucleotides: TGTGCCAGCAGTGAAAGGGGAGGGGGTCAAGAGACCCAGTACTTC.

The chain carries TRBV2 and TRBJ2-7; 7 bases line up with TRBD1. This CDR3 is 19 amino acids long. Germline V CDR1 and CDR2: SNHLY, FYNNEI. V lost 4 bases, J lost 3 bases, and 21 bases stayed unmatched. CDR3 amino acids: CASSGSTGENRSGIYEQYF. The CDR3 coding sequence is TGTGCCAGCAGTGGGTCCACAGGGGAAAACAGGTCCGGAATCTACGAGCAGTACTTC.

Turning to this clone: Other DNA sequences of this sample code for an identical CDR3. The chain combines TRBV6-5 with TRBJ1-1; D is ambiguous. Germline V gene data show CDR1 as MNHEY and CDR2 as SVGAGI. This CDR3 region has 13 residues. V was cut by 0 bases and J by 3 bases, with 5 bases left in between. The CDR3 DNA reads as TGTGCCAGCAGTTACTCGGCCGACACTGAAGCTTTCTTT. Translation gives CASSYSADTEAFF.

The chain is built from TRBV7-6 and TRBJ2-3; TRBD2 matches at 13 bases. Germline values: CDR1 SGHVS, CDR2 FNYEAQ. The CDR3 runs 16 residues. With V trimmed by 3 bases and J by 7 bases, 7 bases remained unmatched. The CDR3 nucleotides are TGTGCCAGCAGCTTGGGGACTAGCGGGATTGCGAATACGCAGTATTTT. Protein product: CASSLGTSGIANTQYF.

The rearrangement uses TRBV11-3 and TRBJ2-2; 7 bases are shared with TRBD1. The CDR3 is made up of 16 amino acids. Germline lookup yields CDR1 SGHNT and CDR2 YENEEA. V trimming: 4 bases; J trimming: 6 bases; junction bases outside the gene matches: 11. For the CDR3, the DNA is TGTGCCAGCAGCTCTTACAAAACAGGGGTAGCCGGGGAGCTGTTTTTT. Residues: CASSSYKTGVAGELFF.